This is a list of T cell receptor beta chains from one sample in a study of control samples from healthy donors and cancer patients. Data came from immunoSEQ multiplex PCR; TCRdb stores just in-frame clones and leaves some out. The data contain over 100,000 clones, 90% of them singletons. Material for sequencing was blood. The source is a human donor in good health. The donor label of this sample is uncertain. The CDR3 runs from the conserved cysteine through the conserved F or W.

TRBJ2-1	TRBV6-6	CASSTGTGGSTEQFF
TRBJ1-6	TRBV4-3	CASSQDRPGRNSPLHF
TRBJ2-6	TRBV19	CASSIASSGANVLTF
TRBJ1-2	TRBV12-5	CASGFNLRYGYTF
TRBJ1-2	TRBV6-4	CASSASSGLGYGYTF
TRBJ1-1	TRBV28	CASSLSRALFGAFF
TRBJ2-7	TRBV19	CASSNPSQYEQYF
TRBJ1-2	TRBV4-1	CASSQGDTKNYGYTF
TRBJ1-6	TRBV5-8	CASSWGQASNNSPLHF
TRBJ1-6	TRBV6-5	CASSYGGSYNSPLHF
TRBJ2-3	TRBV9	CASSVEGLLDTQYF
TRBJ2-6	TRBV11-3	CASSPGQGAAVGANVLTF
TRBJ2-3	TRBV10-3	CATGGGTVTDTQYF
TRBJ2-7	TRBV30	CAWENYNYEQYF
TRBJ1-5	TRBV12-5	CASGPGDQPQHF
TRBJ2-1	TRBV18	CASSPTNGRDNEQFF
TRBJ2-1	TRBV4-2	CASSPGTSGFLEQFF
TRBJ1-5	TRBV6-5	CASTGAASNQPQHF
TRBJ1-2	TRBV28	CASSLTVTVHGYTF
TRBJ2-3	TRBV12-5	CASGLLGVLHVF
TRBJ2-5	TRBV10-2	CASTKGGGPEKTQYF
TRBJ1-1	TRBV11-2	CASSSGTLIAFF
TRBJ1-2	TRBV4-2	CASSQVGVETHGYTF
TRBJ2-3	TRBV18	CASSLDWGDTQYF
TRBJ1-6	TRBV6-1	CASSELLGQGTTPLHF
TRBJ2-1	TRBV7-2	CASSLATGVNEQFF
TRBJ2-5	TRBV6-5	CASSIQKPGLETQYF
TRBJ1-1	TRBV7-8	CASSLSVNTEAFF
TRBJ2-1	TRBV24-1	CATSDSSRLTYNEQFF
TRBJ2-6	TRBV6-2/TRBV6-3	CASSYGGSGRGANVLTF
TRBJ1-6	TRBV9	CASSAAEAPSSPLHF
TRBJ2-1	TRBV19	CASMLAGGPENEQFF
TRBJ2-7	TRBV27	CASSYGRGTYEQYF
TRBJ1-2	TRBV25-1	CASRGQHYGYTF
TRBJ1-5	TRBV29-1	CSARAGLGQPQHF
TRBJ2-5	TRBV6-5	CASSTQGIGGETQYF
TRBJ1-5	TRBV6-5	CASRDATSNQPQHF
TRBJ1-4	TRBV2	CASSGQEKLFF
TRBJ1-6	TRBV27	CASSLAGRQDSPLHF
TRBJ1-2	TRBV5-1	CASSPRAGGTNYGYTF